Shown below are 13 T cell receptor beta chains from a single sample sequenced in a study of blood T cell repertoires in COVID-19. Assay used: immunoSEQ multiplex PCR; TCRdb lists only in-frame clones, some missing. The table includes about 210,000 clones, less than 85% detected once. Sequencing was carried out using peripheral blood. These receptors originate from a woman in her 70s with acute or convalescent COVID-19.

On this clone itself: The same CDR3 is also encoded by other DNA sequences in this sample. The chain uses TRBV19 and TRBJ2-2; 8 bases are shared with TRBD1. This CDR3 is 14 amino acids long. Unmatched junction bases numbered 7, after V lost 5 bases and J lost 8 bases. CDR1 LNHDA and CDR2 SQIVND come from the germline V gene (reference sequence). CDR3 bases: TGTGCCAGTAGTGGGACAGGTCGCACTGGGGAGCTGTTTTTT. Amino acids: CASSGTGRTGELFF.

This clone was detected only a few times. This chain uses TRBV6-5 with TRBJ1-2; 9 bases are shared with TRBD1. Looked up from germline, CDR1 is MNHEY and CDR2 is SVGAGI. V shed 6 bases and J 4 bases; nucleotides not matched to a gene: 6. The CDR3 has 14 amino acids. The CDR3 coding sequence is TGTGCCAGCAGCTACACAGGGGGCGGCTATGGCTACACCTTC. Translating it yields CASSYTGGGYGYTF.

This chain uses TRBV5-1 with TRBJ1-2; TRBD1 matches 10 bases. From germline, CDR1 is SGHRS and CDR2 YFSETQ. With 2 bases clipped from V and 4 bases from J, the junction kept 29 bases outside the gene matches. This CDR3 has 23 amino acids. Written as DNA, the CDR3 is TGCGCCAGCAGCTTCCTAGCCGACCCCGGGACAGGGGTACTTGGGGAGGAGCGCTATGGCTACACCTTC. Amino acid sequence: CASSFLADPGTGVLGEERYGYTF. Based on the CDR3 plus reference TRBV5-1 and TRBJ1-2, the full variable domain is KAGVTQTPRYLIKTRGQQVTLSCSPISGHRSVSWYQQTPGQGLQFLFEYFSETQRNKGNFPGRFSGRQFSNSRSEMNVSTLELGDSALYLCASSFLADPGTGVLGEERYGYTFGSGTRLTVV.

V gene TRBV6-2 or TRBV6-3 combines with J gene TRBJ2-3; maybe TRBD2 (6 bases). V was pared by 6 bases and J by 7 bases, with 20 bases between. The CDR3 consists of 15 residues. Germline CDR1 MNHEY, CDR2 SVGEGT. The CDR3 DNA follows: TGTGCCAGCAGCCGAGGAGGGTCTAACGAGAATACGCAGTATTTT. This sequence encodes CASSRGGSNENTQYF.

The chain recombines TRBV12-3 or TRBV12-4 with TRBJ2-1; D may be TRBD2 (6 bases). The CDR3 contains 13 residues. V lost 6 bases to trimming and J lost 9 bases, with 15 bases between them. In DNA form, the CDR3 reads TGTGCCAGCAGCTTCGGGACTCGGACTGAGCAGTTCTTC. Encoded protein: CASSFGTRTEQFF.

The chain carries TRBV4-1 and TRBJ1-1, with D tentatively TRBD1 (6 bases). The V end was cut by 7 bases, the J end by 5 bases, with 14 bases between. In germline, CDR1 is MGHRA, CDR2 YSYEKL. This CDR3 has 13 residues. CDR3 bases: TGCGCCAGCACCAGTGTAGGGGGAACTGAAGCTTTCTTT. Its translation is CASTSVGGTEAFF.

This clone was recorded a few times. The chain has TRBV25-1 and TRBJ2-2; D is undetermined. Germline V CDR1 and CDR2: MGHDK, SYGVNS. This CDR3 region has 15 residues. Trimming removed 4 bases at V and 2 bases at J, with 11 bases between. CDR3 residues: CASSAPAANTGELFF. CDR3 coding DNA: TGTGCCAGCAGTGCTCCGGCGGCAAACACCGGGGAGCTGTTTTTT. Variable domain in full (rest from reference TRBV25-1 and TRBJ2-2): EADIYQTPRYLVIGTGKKITLECSQTMGHDKMYWYQQDPGMELHLIHYSYGVNSTEKGDLSSESTVSRIRTEHFPLTLESARPSHTSQYLCASSAPAANTGELFFGEGSRLTVL.

The chain combines TRBV18 with TRBJ1-1; D is perhaps TRBD1 (6 bases). Between the trimmed V and J ends, which lost 4 bases and 0 bases, there was a span of 15 bases. The CDR3 has 16 residues. Looked up from germline, CDR1 is KGHSH and CDR2 is LQKENI. CDR3 nucleotide sequence: TGTGCCAGCTCACTACCCCCCCGGACAGTGAACACTGAAGCTTTCTTT. Translating it yields CASSLPPRTVNTEAFF.

The chain is built from TRBV7-2 and TRBJ2-2, with a possible D match to TRBD2 (7 bases). CDR1 is SGHTA and CDR2 is FQGNSA in the germline V gene. The CDR3 sequence is 16 residues long. The V gene lost 5 bases and the J gene lost 0 bases, with 13 bases spanning the gap. As DNA, the CDR3 is TGTGCCAGCAGCCCCGGGGGGCCTTCGAACACCGGGGAGCTGTTTTTT. It codes for CASSPGGPSNTGELFF.

In the case of this clone: Other DNA sequences in the sample encode the same CDR3. V and J are TRBV18 and TRBJ1-4; TRBD1 might be the D (6 bases). Germline V gene lookup returns CDR1 KGHSH and CDR2 LQKENI. V was clipped by 5 bases and J by 5 bases, with 9 bases between them. The CDR3 consists of 13 residues. The CDR3 spells CASSRGQNEKLFF. CDR3 DNA: TGTGCCAGCTCAAGAGGACAGAATGAAAAACTGTTTTTT.

V is TRBV24-1 and J is TRBJ2-3; D may be TRBD1 (5 bases). CDR3 length equals 15 residues. Per the germline V gene, CDR1 is KGHDR and CDR2 is SFDVKD. V shed 3 bases and J shed 6 bases, with 15 bases lying between them. The DNA for the CDR3 is TGTGCCACCAGTGATCCGCGACAGTTTCCGGATACGCAGTATTTT. Protein sequence: CATSDPRQFPDTQYF.

Here the CDR3 reads CASSPNGNTEAFF. DNA of the CDR3: TGTGCCAGCTCACCTAACGGGAACACTGAAGCTTTCTTT. This chain joins TRBV18 and TRBJ1-1, with D uncertain. V was pared by 3 bases and J by 1 base, with 6 bases between. Per germline, CDR1 KGHSH and CDR2 LQKENI. The CDR3 sequence is 13 residues long. Combining the CDR3 with reference TRBV18 and TRBJ1-1 gives the whole variable domain NAGVMQNPRHLVRRRGQEARLRCSPMKGHSHVYWYRQLPEEGLKFMVYLQKENIIDESGMPKERFSAEFPKEGPSILRIQQVVRGDSAAYFCASSPNGNTEAFFGQGTRLTVV.

V is TRBV7-2 and J is TRBJ2-1; D not resolved. Germline assignment: CDR1 SGHTA and CDR2 FQGNSA. V lost 4 bases to trimming and J lost 1 base, with 8 bases between them. CDR3 length: 14 residues. Here the CDR3 reads CASSYAGSYNEQFF. CDR3 nucleotide sequence: TGTGCCAGCAGCTACGCCGGGTCCTACAATGAGCAGTTCTTC.